A selection of T cell receptor beta chains follows, all from one sample in a study of T cell repertoires in cytomegalovirus infection. These TCRs' antigens remain unknown. MiXCR was run by TCRdb on the reads, yielding one entry per CDR3 protein. Of some 560,000 distinct CDR3 sequences listed, roughly 42% are singletons. The specimen was cultured PBMCs, collected from culture after CMV antigen stimulation. Receptor source: a human donor in good health (CMV status not recorded). Some clones in this sample may be carry-over from other donors' samples. Both conserved end residues are part of each CDR3. The order of the fields is J gene, V gene, clone size, D gene, CDR3 protein, CDR3 DNA. A D gene is named only where the DNA matches it firmly. Clone size is stated in some rows and not others, as once, few, many or a class when expanded.

TRBJ1-4	TRBV11-2	-	-	CASSLGSGTMNEKLFF	TGTGCCAGCAGCTTAGGGAGCGGAACTATGAATGAAAAACTGTTTTTT
TRBJ2-1	TRBV5-1	-	TRBD2	CASNTEGTSGRNEQFF	TGCGCCAGCAACACGGAGGGGACTAGCGGGAGGAATGAGCAGTTCTTC
TRBJ1-5	TRBV19	-	-	CASSIGYSNQPQHF	TGTGCCAGTAGTATCGGTTATAGCAATCAGCCCCAGCATTTT
TRBJ2-3	TRBV7-2	few	-	CASSFSTRTDTQYF	TGTGCCAGCAGCTTCAGCACCCGCACAGATACGCAGTATTTT
TRBJ1-1	TRBV7-6	-	-	CASSLLGEARHTEAFF	TGTGCCAGCAGCTTGTTAGGAGAGGCCCGCCACACTGAAGCTTTCTTT
TRBJ1-1	TRBV5-4	-	-	CASTGSGDTEAFF	TGTGCCAGTACAGGGTCGGGAGACACTGAAGCTTTCTTT
TRBJ2-7	TRBV7-2	few	-	CASSRPGYEQYF	TGTGCCAGCAGCCGCCCGGGCTACGAGCAGTACTTC
TRBJ1-5	TRBV10-3	-	-	CAISELDDQPQHF	TGTGCCATCAGTGAGTTGGACGATCAGCCCCAGCATTTT
TRBJ2-5	TRBV7-4	-	-	CASSLVTRKETQYF	TGTGCCAGCAGCTTAGTAACAAGGAAAGAGACCCAGTACTTC
TRBJ2-1	TRBV7-2	-	-	CASSERWGNEQFF	TGTGCCAGCAGCGAACGGTGGGGCAATGAGCAGTTCTTC
TRBJ2-1	TRBV29-1	once	-	CSVEGGPDDRSYNEQFF	TGCAGCGTTGAAGGGGGCCCCGATGACAGGAGTTACAATGAGCAGTTCTTC
TRBJ2-5	TRBV7-9	-	TRBD2	CASSSGLADPYRETQYF	TGTGCCAGCAGCTCGGGACTAGCGGACCCATATAGGGAGACCCAGTACTTC
TRBJ2-3	TRBV11-2	few	-	CASSLGADRSTDTQYF	TGTGCCAGCAGCTTAGGTGCAGACAGGAGCACAGATACGCAGTATTTT
TRBJ2-2	TRBV7-6	many	TRBD2	CASSLGTSGMNGELFF	TGTGCCAGCAGCCTCGGGACTAGCGGAATGAACGGGGAGCTGTTTTTT
TRBJ2-1	TRBV7-6	-	TRBD2	CASSSLAGGVGNEQFF	TGTGCCAGCAGCTCTCTAGCGGGAGGGGTCGGCAATGAGCAGTTCTTC
TRBJ2-1	TRBV29-1	-	-	CSASGDEQFF	TGCAGCGCCTCCGGGGATGAGCAGTTCTTC
TRBJ2-1	TRBV11-2	few	TRBD1	CAQQKGAGYNEQFF	TGTGCCCAACAAAAGGGGGCTGGATACAATGAGCAGTTCTTC
TRBJ2-3	TRBV12-5	-	TRBD2	CASGAGGKDTQYF	TGTGCTAGTGGGGCGGGGGGGAAGGATACGCAGTATTTT
TRBJ2-1	TRBV7-2	few	TRBD2	CASSPLSGGNEQFF	TGTGCCAGCAGCCCACTCAGCGGGGGCAATGAGCAGTTCTTC
TRBJ2-6	TRBV7-2	few	-	CASSRSGTISGANVLTF	TGTGCCAGCAGCAGATCCGGGACGATCTCTGGGGCCAACGTCCTGACTTTC
TRBJ2-7	TRBV7-9	-	-	CASSPPIREPLLSEQYF	TGTGCCAGCAGCCCACCTATCCGGGAACCTCTTCTCTCCGAGCAGTACTTC
TRBJ2-5	TRBV12-3/TRBV12-4	-	-	CASREETQYF	TGTGCCAGCAGAGAAGAGACCCAGTACTTC
TRBJ2-7	TRBV12-3/TRBV12-4	-	TRBD1	CASKGQFYEQYF	TGTGCCAGCAAGGGACAGTTCTACGAGCAGTACTTC
TRBJ2-2	TRBV24-1	-	-	CATSEPNTGELFF	TGTGCCACCAGTGAACCGAACACCGGGGAGCTGTTTTTT
TRBJ2-4	TRBV27	few	-	CASSYSQGGERNIQYF	TGTGCCAGCAGCTACTCACAGGGTGGTGAAAGAAACATTCAGTACTTC
TRBJ1-5	TRBV4-1	-	TRBD1	CASSRRTGDSNQPQHF	TGCGCCAGCAGCCGCCGAACAGGGGACAGCAATCAGCCCCAGCATTTT
TRBJ2-5	TRBV2	-	TRBD1	CATQGTGGTQYF	TGTGCCACCCAAGGGACAGGGGGGACCCAGTACTTC
TRBJ2-1	TRBV19	few	TRBD2	CASSILSGRVGEQFF	TGTGCCAGTAGTATTCTCAGCGGGAGGGTCGGTGAGCAGTTCTTC
TRBJ1-2	TRBV4-1	-	-	CASSQLGGALSYFNGYTF	TGCGCCAGCAGCCAACTGGGAGGAGCGCTCTCTTACTTCAATGGCTACACCTTC
TRBJ2-5	TRBV7-2	-	-	CASSLDRVEETQYF	TGTGCCAGCAGCTTAGATCGGGTCGAAGAGACCCAGTACTTC
TRBJ2-7	TRBV4-3	-	-	CASSQVGGDEQYF	TGCGCCAGCAGCCAAGTAGGTGGGGACGAGCAGTACTTC
TRBJ2-7	TRBV12-3/TRBV12-4	-	-	CASSLTAGYEQYF	TGTGCCAGCAGCCTGACAGCCGGCTACGAGCAGTACTTC
TRBJ2-7	TRBV6-6	once	-	CASSFTLRTGPSYEQYF	TGTGCCAGCAGTTTTACACTCCGAACAGGTCCCTCCTACGAGCAGTACTTC
TRBJ2-7	TRBV20-1	-	TRBD2	CSARRRGGSYEQYF	TGCAGTGCTAGAAGGCGGGGGGGTTCCTACGAGCAGTACTTC
TRBJ1-5	TRBV7-2	many	-	CASSSRGRDQPQHF	TGTGCCAGCAGCTCGAGGGGTAGAGATCAGCCCCAGCATTTT
TRBJ2-1	TRBV11-2	-	-	CASSIRPYNEQFF	TGTGCCAGCAGCATCCGACCGTACAATGAGCAGTTCTTC
TRBJ2-7	TRBV5-6	few	-	CASSPESGRIYEQYF	TGTGCCAGCAGCCCCGAGTCGGGGAGGATCTACGAGCAGTACTTC
TRBJ2-1	TRBV12-3/TRBV12-4	few	-	CASSSGHYNEQFF	TGTGCCAGCAGTTCCGGACACTACAATGAGCAGTTCTTC
TRBJ2-3	TRBV7-9	few	-	CASSSSLTDTQYF	TGTGCCAGCAGTTCTTCACTCACAGATACGCAGTATTTT
TRBJ2-1	TRBV18	-	TRBD2	CASSPQPTSGRVSEQFF	TGTGCCAGCTCACCACAGCCGACTAGCGGGAGGGTCAGTGAGCAGTTCTTC
TRBJ2-3	TRBV2	few	-	CASRGGPGTDTQYF	TGTGCCAGCAGGGGGGGGCCAGGCACAGATACGCAGTATTTT
TRBJ2-3	TRBV19	-	TRBD1	CASSDRGPSTDTQYF	TGTGCCAGCTCCGACAGGGGGCCTAGCACAGATACGCAGTATTTT
TRBJ2-7	TRBV6-6	-	TRBD2	CASRTSGYYEQYF	TGTGCCAGCAGGACTAGCGGCTACTACGAGCAGTACTTC
TRBJ1-4	TRBV4-3	-	TRBD1	CASSQDGTGLEKLFF	TGCGCCAGCAGCCAAGATGGGACAGGGCTCGAAAAACTGTTTTTT
TRBJ2-1	TRBV7-2	-	TRBD2	CASSLVWRGGGEQFF	TGTGCCAGCAGTCTAGTATGGCGGGGGGGCGGTGAGCAGTTCTTC
TRBJ1-1	TRBV6-5	few	-	CASSYQAAMNTEAFF	TGTGCCAGCAGTTATCAAGCGGCCATGAACACTGAAGCTTTCTTT
TRBJ1-5	TRBV12-3/TRBV12-4	once	-	CASSSGIDQPQHF	TGTGCCAGCAGTTCCGGAATAGATCAGCCCCAGCATTTT
TRBJ1-3	TRBV12-3/TRBV12-4	-	-	CASWGNTIYF	TGTGCCAGCTGGGGAAACACCATATATTTT
TRBJ2-2	TRBV7-7	-	TRBD2	CASSPTGTSNTGELFF	TGTGCCAGCAGCCCTACCGGGACTAGCAATACCGGGGAGCTGTTTTTT
TRBJ2-2	TRBV5-1	-	-	CASSSRGSNTGELFF	TGCGCCAGCAGCTCCCGGGGCTCGAACACCGGGGAGCTGTTTTTT
TRBJ2-3	TRBV7-2	-	TRBD2	CASRYGLAWTDTLYF	TGTGCCAGCAGATACGGACTAGCGTGGACAGATACGCTGTATTTT
TRBJ2-1	TRBV20-1	-	-	CSAKGPIWQFF	TGCAGTGCCAAAGGCCCGATTTGGCAGTTCTTC
TRBJ1-3	TRBV7-2	many	-	CASSQGSSGNTIYF	TGTGCCAGCAGCCAGGGGTCCTCTGGAAACACCATATATTTT
TRBJ2-7	TRBV7-2	few	-	CASSLNRRGYEQYF	TGTGCCAGCAGCTTAAATCGCAGGGGCTACGAGCAGTACTTC
TRBJ2-3	TRBV7-2	many	-	CASSLATRTDTQYF	TGTGCCAGCAGCTTAGCGACCCGAACTGATACGCAGTATTTT
TRBJ2-6	TRBV7-6	-	-	CASGPASGANVLTF	TGTGCCAGCGGACCCGCCTCTGGGGCCAACGTCCTGACTTTC